These 16 T cell receptor beta chains were all obtained from the same sample, sequenced in a study of PD-L1 blockade in urothelial cancer. The assay was immunoSEQ multiplex PCR, and TCRdb's table has in-frame clones only and misses some. The sample lists tens of thousands of clones; around 85% were seen once. The time point: peripheral blood 6 weeks after treatment start. Sequencing was performed on PBMCs, taken around atezolizumab (anti-PD-L1) treatment. These receptors were obtained from a middle-aged man with urothelial cancer.

The chain uses TRBV29-1 and TRBJ1-5; 7 bases align to TRBD1. The CDR3 extends over 13 amino acids. Unmatched junction bases numbered 4, after V lost 5 bases and J lost 3 bases. Germline V gives CDR1 SQVTM, CDR2 ANQGSEA. CDR3 in amino acids: CSVRQGDNQPQHF. DNA of the CDR3: TGCAGCGTTCGACAGGGTGACAATCAGCCCCAGCATTTT.

In its sample, this clone was seen a few times. CDR3 in DNA: TGTGCCAGCAGCTCTCCGGACAGTTCCGTACAGTACTTC. Translation gives CASSSPDSSVQYF. J is TRBJ2-7 and V is TRBV11-3, with D possibly being TRBD1 (6 bases). The germline V and J ends were trimmed by 4 bases and 10 bases, with 17 bases remaining between them. From germline, CDR1 is SGHNT and CDR2 YENEEA. This CDR3 is 13 amino acids long.

The chain joins TRBV7-2 to TRBJ2-5, with TRBD1 matching over 8 bases. The length of the CDR3 is 14 residues. Germline V lookup: CDR1 SGHTA, CDR2 FQGNSA. V lost 5 bases and J lost 5; bases outside the gene matches: 7. CDR3 protein: CASSTTGARETQYF. The CDR3 DNA reads as TGTGCCAGCAGCACGACAGGGGCCCGGGAGACCCAGTACTTC.

V usage is TRBV9 and J usage is TRBJ2-6, with D possibly TRBD2 on 5 matching bases. With 4 bases removed from V and 0 bases from J, the gap between germline ends came to 14 bases. Germline CDR1 SGDLS, CDR2 YYNGEE. The CDR3 runs to 17 residues. Here the CDR3 reads CASSPRESSSGANVLTF. As DNA, the CDR3 is TGTGCCAGCAGCCCACGGGAAAGCTCCTCTGGGGCCAACGTCCTGACTTTC.

Only one count was recorded for this clone. This CDR3 is also generated by other DNA sequences in the sample. V and J are TRBV6-4 and TRBJ2-1, with D possibly being TRBD2 (6 bases). The germline V gene has CDR1 MRHNA and CDR2 SNTAGT. V was trimmed by 0 bases and J by 2 bases, leaving 8 bases between them. This CDR3 is built from 15 residues. The CDR3 spells CASSDSGGAYNEQFF. The CDR3 DNA sequence: TGTGCCAGCAGTGACTCGGGGGGAGCCTACAATGAGCAGTTCTTC.

The chain links TRBV11-2 to TRBJ2-5, with 9 bases lining up with TRBD2. Germline-derived CDR1 and CDR2 are SGHAT and FQNNGV. The junction had 11 bases not matched to a gene; V was cut back by 6 bases and J by 9 bases. The CDR3 extends over 14 amino acids. In DNA, the CDR3 is TGTGCCAGCAGTCGGTTGACTAGCGGAGCGGCCCAGTACTTC. Protein sequence: CASSRLTSGAAQYF.

Only a few counts were recorded for this clone. This CDR3 is CASSLLASAYEQYF. For the CDR3, the DNA is TGCGCCAGCAGCTTGTTGGCAAGTGCCTACGAGCAGTACTTC. The V and J genes are TRBV5-1 and TRBJ2-7; D is unresolved. Trimming took off 1 base at V and 2 bases at J, with 10 bases between the two ends. This CDR3 has 14 amino acids. The germline V gene encodes CDR1 SGHRS and CDR2 YFSETQ.

This clone was seen only a few times. CDR3 DNA sequence: TGTGCCAGCAGCTCGGACAGCTACGAGCAGTACTTC. Amino acid sequence: CASSSDSYEQYF. The chain is built from TRBV6-6 and TRBJ2-7; TRBD1 is a possible D gene (6 bases). The germline V and J ends were trimmed by 6 bases and 3 bases, with 9 bases remaining between them. Germline CDR1 and CDR2: MNHNY and SVGAGI (reference sequence). The CDR3 is made up of 12 amino acids.

The rearrangement joins TRBV5-1 to TRBJ2-1; D uncertain. The ends were cut back, 1 base at V and 9 bases at J, with 11 bases in the middle. Germline V gene data show CDR1 as SGHRS and CDR2 as YFSETQ. The CDR3 sequence is 13 residues long. CDR3 protein: CASSLLSTGEQFF. For the CDR3, the DNA is TGCGCCAGCAGCTTGCTGTCTACGGGTGAGCAGTTCTTC.

The gene calls are TRBV18 and TRBJ2-7; perhaps TRBD1 as D (6 bases). This CDR3 is built from 14 residues. Trimming shortened V by 8 bases and J by 3 bases, and 17 bases separated the two germline ends. Per the germline V gene, CDR1 is KGHSH and CDR2 is LQKENI. CDR3 in amino acids: CASATGAINYEQYF. The CDR3 nucleotides read TGTGCCAGCGCGACAGGTGCGATAAACTACGAGCAGTACTTC.

For the CDR3, the DNA is TGTGCCAGCAGTTTATCTCCGCCGAAAGGGAGTAGCCACGAGCAGTACTTC. Protein: CASSLSPPKGSSHEQYF. The V call is TRBV27, the J call TRBJ2-7; D is possibly TRBD2 (5 bases). The V gene's germline CDR1 is MNHEY and CDR2 SMNVEV (reference sequence). Deletions cut 0 bases from V and 5 bases from J, with 20 bases between. CDR3 size: 17 residues.

The rearrangement links TRBV7-2 to TRBJ2-3; D perhaps matches TRBD1 (6 bases). The V gene's germline CDR1 is SGHTA and CDR2 FQGNSA. Trimming shortened V by 2 bases and J by 3 bases, and 12 bases separated the two germline ends. This CDR3 has 15 amino acids. The CDR3 DNA reads TGTGCCAGCAGCTTAAGGGGGATCTCTACAGATACGCAGTATTTT. It codes for CASSLRGISTDTQYF.

V gene TRBV4-1 combines with J gene TRBJ2-3, with a weak D call TRBD2 (7 bases). V gave up 0 bases and J gave up 5 bases, with 15 bases separating them. The CDR3 covers 16 residues. Per the germline V gene, CDR1 is MGHRA and CDR2 is YSYEKL. CDR3 DNA: TGCGCCAGCAGCCAAGATTGGGGGGGCCGGGGAGATACGCAGTATTTT. It encodes CASSQDWGGRGDTQYF.

The chain links TRBV11-3 to TRBJ1-1; D remains unclear. CDR3 length equals 16 residues. Looked up from germline, CDR1 is SGHNT and CDR2 is YENEEA. V dropped 1 base and J dropped 1 base, with 13 bases sitting between them. CDR3 bases: TGTGCCAGCAGCTTAGGGAGGTTGGGCGGGAACACTGAAGCTTTCTTT. Encoded protein: CASSLGRLGGNTEAFF.

This chain connects TRBV19 to TRBJ2-3; the match to TRBD2 covers 8 bases. J lost 0 bases, V lost 2 bases, and 4 bases had no gene match. The CDR3 is 16 amino acids. Germline V CDR1 and CDR2: LNHDA, SQIVND (reference sequence). The CDR3 DNA reads as TGTGCCAGTAGTATAATAGCTAGCGGGAGCACAGATACGCAGTATTTT. It codes for CASSIIASGSTDTQYF.

The CDR3, as DNA: TGTGCCAGCAGCCCAGCGGGGCAAATCTATGGCTACACCTTC. Translated: CASSPAGQIYGYTF. The chain recombines TRBV11-2 with TRBJ1-2, with D possibly being TRBD1 (5 bases). The V end lost 5 bases, the J end lost 4 bases, and 14 bases lay between the germline ends. Germline V gives CDR1 SGHAT, CDR2 FQNNGV. CDR3 length: 14 residues.